The 17 T cell receptor beta chains presented below share a single source sample, sequenced in a study of cytomegalovirus exposure and HLA in healthy donors (dated by TCRdb to about 2017). The method was the immunoSEQ multiplex PCR assay. The multiplex PCR relied on a mix of 60 forward primers for TCR Vbeta segments and 13 reverse primers for TCR Jbeta segments. Sourced from immuneACCESS, this table was stored by TCRdb with only in-frame sequences that have V and J called. A share of the clones is absent; for the studies checked, an unresolved V gene accounts for under half, and the remainder has no known explanation. Within this sample are roughly 100,000 clones, with around 80% of them counted one time only. Of the sample, more than 1.5% is held by the ten largest clones. The material sequenced was PBMCs. The source is a woman aged 40 to 55 in good health and CMV-seronegative.

This chain links TRBV4-3 with TRBJ1-2; D not resolved. CDR1 is LGHNA and CDR2 is YSLEER in the germline V gene. This CDR3 is 17 amino acids long. V was pared by 1 base and J by 4 bases, with 19 bases between. Here the CDR3 DNA reads TGCGCCAGCAGCCAAGCAGCCGGCGGCGGCAGAACCTATGGCTACACCTTC. It codes for CASSQAAGGGRTYGYTF.

The chain is built from TRBV30 and TRBJ2-7; 8 nucleotides agree with TRBD2. V trimming: 1 base; J trimming: 3 bases; junction bases outside the gene matches: 5. CDR1 and CDR2 (germline): GTSNPN, SVGIG (reference sequence). CDR3 length: 14 amino acids. For the CDR3, the DNA is TGTGCCTGGAGTGGGGGACTAGTCGGCTACGAGCAGTACTTC. It is translated as CAWSGGLVGYEQYF. Supplemented by reference TRBV30 and TRBJ2-7, the full variable domain reads SQTIHQWPATLVQPVGSPLSLECTVEGTSNPNLYWYRQAAGRGLQLLFYSVGIGQISSEVPQNLSASRPQDRQFILSSKKLLLSDSGFYLCAWSGGLVGYEQYFGPGTRLTVT.

V usage is TRBV4-3 and J usage is TRBJ1-4; D remains unclear. Trimming left V 1 base short and J 8 bases short, with 11 bases between. The germline CDR1 and CDR2 sequences are LGHNA and YSLEER. CDR3 length: 14 amino acids. The DNA for the CDR3 is TGCGCCAGCAGCCAAGCTCCGGGGTTGGAAAAACTGTTTTTT. Its translation is CASSQAPGLEKLFF.

This clone was counted once. The rearrangement uses TRBV5-1 and TRBJ2-5; D is possibly TRBD2 (5 bases). From germline, CDR1 is SGHRS and CDR2 YFSETQ. CDR3 length: 12 residues. V dropped 2 bases and J dropped 7 bases, with 9 bases sitting between them. The CDR3: CASSFSEGTQYF. The CDR3, as DNA: TGCGCCAGCAGCTTCTCTGAGGGGACCCAGTACTTC.

The chain joins TRBV28 to TRBJ1-5; D uncertain. CDR3 length: 12 amino acids. Between the trimmed V and J ends, which lost 6 bases and 5 bases, there was a span of 8 bases. Germline CDR1 is MDHEN and CDR2 is SYDVKM. CDR3 residues: CASSQDYQPQHF. The DNA of the CDR3 is TGTGCCAGCAGCCAGGATTATCAGCCCCAGCATTTT.

This sequence joins TRBV18 and TRBJ2-5, with 7 bases identical to TRBD1. Germline loops: CDR1 KGHSH, CDR2 LQKENI. The CDR3 length is 15 residues. V gave up 1 base and J gave up 1 base; unmatched junction bases: 3. Written as DNA, the CDR3 is TGTGCCAGCTCACCACGCGACAGGGCCCAAGAGACCCAGTACTTC. This encodes CASSPRDRAQETQYF.

The J gene is TRBJ1-5, the V gene TRBV7-2, with D perhaps matching TRBD1 (5 bases). This CDR3 has 16 residues. Germline CDR1 is SGHTA and CDR2 is FQGNSA. V was pared by 0 bases and J by 6 bases, with 15 bases between. CDR3 loop: CASSLAHSGFSQPQHF. In DNA, the CDR3 is TGTGCCAGCAGCTTAGCGCATTCAGGGTTTAGTCAGCCCCAGCATTTT.

This clone has only one observation. This chain uses TRBV5-5 with TRBJ1-3; D ambiguous. The length of the CDR3 is 14 residues. With 2 bases removed from V and 0 bases from J, the gap between germline ends came to 6 bases. CDR1 is SGHKS and CDR2 is YYEKEE in the germline V gene (reference sequence). CDR3 amino acids: CASSFERSGNTIYF. CDR3 DNA sequence: TGTGCCAGCAGCTTCGAGCGCTCTGGAAACACCATATATTTT.

This clone was picked up one time. The chain carries TRBV6-5 and TRBJ2-7, with TRBD2 matching over 7 bases. CDR1 is MNHEY, CDR2 SVGAGI, per germline. The CDR3 extends over 15 amino acids. J gave up 2 bases and V 2 bases, and 6 bases lay outside the gene matches. The CDR3 bases are TGTGCCAGCAGTTACGGTGCGGGGGTAACCTACGAGCAGTACTTC. Translation gives CASSYGAGVTYEQYF.

CDR3 sequence (DNA): TGTGCCAGCAGTTACTCGACACGAGAAAAACTGTTTTTT. Translating it yields CASSYSTREKLFF. The chain couples TRBV6-5 to TRBJ1-4; unclear D gene. Looked up from germline, CDR1 is MNHEY and CDR2 is SVGAGI. V was cut by 0 bases and J by 8 bases, with 7 bases left in between. The CDR3 spans 13 residues.

This clone is a singleton in its sample. V usage is TRBV4-1 and J usage is TRBJ2-2, with TRBD1 matching over 7 bases. Germline V lookup: CDR1 MGHRA, CDR2 YSYEKL. The CDR3 is 16 residues long. The V segment lost 1 base and the J segment 5 bases; nucleotides outside the gene matches: 7. CDR3 residues: CASSQVSGQWTGELFF. CDR3 nucleotide sequence: TGCGCCAGCAGCCAAGTTTCGGGACAGTGGACCGGGGAGCTGTTTTTT.

J is TRBJ2-1 and V is TRBV29-1; 15 positions agree with TRBD2. With 7 bases clipped from V and 4 bases from J, the junction kept 8 bases outside the gene matches. The CDR3 contains 16 residues. Germline lookup yields CDR1 SQVTM and CDR2 ANQGSEA. CDR3 sequence (DNA): TGCAGCGGGTTCGGGACTAGCGGGGGGTTTTACAATGAGCAGTTCTTC. Translating gives CSGFGTSGGFYNEQFF.

With regard to this clone: Other DNA sequences from this sample encode an identical CDR3 as well. V and J are TRBV6-5 and TRBJ1-4, with 7 bases that match TRBD1. V was pared by 6 bases and J by 17 bases, with 12 bases of the junction left unmatched. The CDR3 totals 12 residues. Germline lookup yields CDR1 MNHEY and CDR2 SVGAGI. The DNA for the CDR3 is TGTGCCAGCAGCAACAGGGGTACCCCTCAATTTTTT. This codes for CASSNRGTPQFF.

This chain links TRBV5-6 with TRBJ2-1; 10 bases are shared with TRBD2. Germline CDR1 and CDR2: SGHDT and YYEEEE. The CDR3 is 16 residues long. V shed 0 bases, J shed 0 bases, and the junction held 0 bases outside the gene matches. CDR3 nucleotide sequence: TGTGCCAGCAGCTTGGCTAGCGGGAGCTCCTACAATGAGCAGTTCTTC. This encodes CASSLASGSSYNEQFF.

The J gene is TRBJ2-3, the V gene TRBV12-5; 8 nucleotides match TRBD2. The CDR3 consists of 16 residues. Trimming at V came to 1 base and at J to 3 bases, leaving 6 bases not matched to a gene. From germline, CDR1 is LGHNT and CDR2 FRNRAP. The CDR3 DNA sequence: TGTGCTAGTGGTTTGGCAAGCGGGGGCCTGACAGATACGCAGTATTTT. Translated, it gives CASGLASGGLTDTQYF.

The J gene is TRBJ2-1, the V gene TRBV10-3; D is possibly TRBD1 (6 bases). This CDR3 region has 16 residues. Germline V CDR1 and CDR2: ENHRY, SYGVKD. V lost 4 bases, J lost 8 bases, and 21 bases lay in between. The CDR3 nucleotides read TGTGCCATCAGTGCTCGGGCAGGGGTCCTCCCCCATGAGCAGTTCTTC. Translating it yields CAISARAGVLPHEQFF.

Of note for this clone: A read error may account for a junction end that differs from germline. This chain connects TRBV29-1 to TRBJ2-3; weak D call: TRBD2 (6 bases). Germline CDR1 and CDR2: SQVTM and ANQGSEA. This CDR3 has 11 residues. The CDR3 coding sequence is TGCAGCGCGACTCCGGGAGATGCGCAGTATTTT. The encoded protein is CSATPGDAQYF.